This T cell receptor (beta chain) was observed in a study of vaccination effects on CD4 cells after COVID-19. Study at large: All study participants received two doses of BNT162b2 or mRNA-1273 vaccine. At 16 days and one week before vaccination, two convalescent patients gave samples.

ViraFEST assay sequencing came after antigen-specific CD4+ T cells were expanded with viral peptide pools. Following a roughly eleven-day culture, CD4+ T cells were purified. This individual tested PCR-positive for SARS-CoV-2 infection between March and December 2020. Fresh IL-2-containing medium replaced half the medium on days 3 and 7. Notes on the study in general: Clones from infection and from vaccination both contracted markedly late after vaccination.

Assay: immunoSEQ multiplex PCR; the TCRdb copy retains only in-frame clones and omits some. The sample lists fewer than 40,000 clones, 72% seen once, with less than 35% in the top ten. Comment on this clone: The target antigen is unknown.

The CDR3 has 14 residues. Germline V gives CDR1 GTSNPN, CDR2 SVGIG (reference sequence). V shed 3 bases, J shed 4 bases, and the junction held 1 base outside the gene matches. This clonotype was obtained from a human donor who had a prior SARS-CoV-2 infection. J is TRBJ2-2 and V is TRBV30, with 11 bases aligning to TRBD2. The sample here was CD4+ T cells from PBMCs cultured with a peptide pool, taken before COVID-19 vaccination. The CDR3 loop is CAWRGTSGTGELFF. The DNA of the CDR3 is TGTGCCTGGAGGGGGACTAGCGGCACCGGGGAGCTGTTTTTT.